A single sample gave rise to the 32 T cell receptor beta chains below, sequenced in a study of cytomegalovirus exposure and HLA in healthy donors. PCR involved 60 Vbeta and 13 Jbeta primers. Method: immunoSEQ multiplex PCR; TCRdb's copy keeps in-frame clones and lacks some. The data contain approximately 160,000 clones, 70% to 90% of them singletons. Sample: PBMCs. Receptor source: a girl aged 5-17 years in good health and CMV-seropositive.

The chain combines TRBV9 with TRBJ2-1, with 10 bases lining up with TRBD2. The CDR3 extends over 16 amino acids. The J segment lost 3 bases and the V segment lost 3 bases, leaving 6 bases of the junction unmatched. CDR1 is SGDLS, CDR2 YYNGEE, per germline. The CDR3 sequence: CASSGSSGGNYNEQFF. The DNA for the CDR3 is TGTGCCAGCAGCGGGTCTAGCGGGGGAAACTACAATGAGCAGTTCTTC.

The rearrangement joins TRBV11-2 to TRBJ1-1; D is unclear. The CDR3 covers 13 residues. The germline V and J ends were trimmed by 2 bases and 10 bases, with 14 bases remaining between them. From germline, CDR1 is SGHAT and CDR2 FQNNGV. The CDR3 is CASSLTQFEGAFF. CDR3 bases: TGTGCCAGCAGCTTAACACAGTTTGAGGGAGCTTTCTTT.

The chain links TRBV4-1 to TRBJ1-5, with D unclear. Per the germline V gene, CDR1 is MGHRA and CDR2 is YSYEKL. The CDR3 spans 16 residues. Trimming took 5 bases from V and 0 from J, leaving 14 bases between them. Written as DNA, the CDR3 is TGCGCCAGCAGCTGGGAGCAAGGTTATAGCAATCAGCCCCAGCATTTT. Translation gives CASSWEQGYSNQPQHF.

The genes are TRBV7-9 and TRBJ1-1, with TRBD1 as a possible D gene (5 bases). CDR1 is SEHNR, CDR2 FQNEAQ, per germline (reference sequence). Deletions cut 1 base from V and 0 bases from J, with 6 bases between. This CDR3 comprises 14 residues. In DNA, the CDR3 is TGTGCCAGCAGCTTAGAACAGGTGAACACTGAAGCTTTCTTT. It specifies CASSLEQVNTEAFF.

The chain couples TRBV6-5 to TRBJ1-5, with D unclear. The CDR3 sequence is 12 residues long. Germline V lookup: CDR1 MNHEY, CDR2 SVGAGI. The V and J ends lost 6 bases and 5 bases respectively, with 8 bases between them. The CDR3 nucleotides are TGTGCCAGCAGCCGCGGGGATCAGCCCCAGCATTTT. The encoded protein is CASSRGDQPQHF.

The table lists this clone with a few counts. The genes are TRBV11-2 and TRBJ1-4, with 7 positions matching TRBD1. V lost 1 base and J lost 7; bases outside the gene matches: 15. Germline CDR1 is SGHAT and CDR2 is FQNNGV. The CDR3 extends over 18 amino acids. CDR3 DNA sequence: TGTGCCAGCAGCTTAGGAGCCCGGACAGGAGGGTCAAGTGAAAAACTGTTTTTT. Its protein product is CASSLGARTGGSSEKLFF. Full variable domain (missing parts from reference TRBV11-2 and TRBJ1-4): EAGVAQSPRYKIIEKRQSVAFWCNPISGHATLYWYQQILGQGPKLLIQFQNNGVVDDSQLPKDRFSAERLKGVDSTLKIQPAKLEDSAVYLCASSLGARTGGSSEKLFFGSGTQLSVL.

The V call is TRBV5-1, the J call TRBJ2-5, with 12 bases that match TRBD2. V was clipped by 4 bases and J by 4 bases; unmatched bases: 8. The CDR3 runs to 16 residues. Germline V gives CDR1 SGHRS, CDR2 YFSETQ. CDR3 amino acids: CASSRGTSGLIETQYF. CDR3 nucleotide sequence: TGCGCCAGCAGCCGGGGGACTAGCGGGCTGATAGAGACCCAGTACTTC.

A word on this clone: Germline is not matched at one junction end, which may reflect a read error. The chain employs TRBV5-6 and TRBJ1-1, with a tentative D call TRBD1 (6 bases). In germline, CDR1 is SGHDT, CDR2 YYEEEE. The CDR3 length is 16 residues. The CDR3 DNA reads TGTGCCAGCAGTGAAATGAAGGGGGACCCGATCACTGAAGTTTTCTTT. This sequence encodes CASSEMKGDPITEVFF. The full variable domain, its missing parts supplied by reference TRBV5-6 and TRBJ1-1, is DAGVTQSPTHLIKTRGQQVTLRCSPKSGHDTVSWYQQALGQGPQFIFQYYEEEERQRGNFPDRFSGHQFPNYSSELNVNALLLGDSALYLCASSEMKGDPITEVFFGQGTRLTVV.

This chain's CDR3 is CASSSRGPQAFF. The CDR3 DNA reads TGTGCCAGCAGCTCCCGTGGGCCCCAAGCTTTCTTT. V usage is TRBV13 and J usage is TRBJ1-1; no definite D call. Per the germline V gene, CDR1 is PRHDT and CDR2 is FYEKMQ (reference sequence). V was pared by 4 bases and J by 9 bases, with 12 bases between. This CDR3 has 12 residues.

This rearrangement joins TRBV10-3 to TRBJ2-7, with 7 nucleotides matching TRBD2. From germline, CDR1 is ENHRY and CDR2 SYGVKD. The CDR3 covers 12 residues. Trimming removed 10 bases from V and 5 bases from J; junction bases left unmatched: 8. CDR3: CATRERDHEQYF. The CDR3 nucleotides read TGTGCCACACGGGAGCGGGACCACGAGCAGTACTTC.

This chain connects TRBV5-1 to TRBJ2-1; D is perhaps TRBD2 (6 bases). The germline gives CDR1 SGHRS, CDR2 YFSETQ. This CDR3 is built from 17 residues. Trimming stripped 1 base from V and 10 bases from J, with 24 bases between. CDR3 sequence: CASSLTPGNTYREEQFF. In DNA, the CDR3 is TGCGCCAGCAGCTTGACTCCTGGAAATACTTACCGGGAGGAGCAGTTCTTC.

V and J are TRBV5-5 and TRBJ1-5, with D unresolved. The ends were cut back, 4 bases at V and 1 base at J, with 15 bases in the middle. The germline V gene encodes CDR1 SGHKS and CDR2 YYEKEE (reference sequence). CDR3 length: 16 amino acids. The CDR3 spells CASSPDGRRSNQPQHF. The CDR3 coding sequence is TGTGCCAGCAGCCCCGATGGCAGGCGCAGCAATCAGCCCCAGCATTTT.

This clone appeared once. This chain uses TRBV7-9 with TRBJ1-4, with 7 positions matching TRBD1. CDR1 and CDR2 (germline): SEHNR, FQNEAQ (reference sequence). V trimming: 4 bases; J trimming: 4 bases; junction bases outside the gene matches: 15. The CDR3 length is 18 residues. The CDR3 nucleotides are TGTGCCAGCAGCTCCCCGGAGGCAGGGGGATTCTATAATGAAAAACTGTTTTTT. This translates into CASSSPEAGGFYNEKLFF. The full variable domain, completed using reference TRBV7-9 and TRBJ1-4, is DTGVSQNPRHKITKRGQNVTFRCDPISEHNRLYWYRQTLGQGPEFLTYFQNEAQLEKSRLLSDRFSAERPKGSFSTLEIQRTEQGDSAMYLCASSSPEAGGFYNEKLFFGSGTQLSVL.

V gene TRBV5-5 combines with J gene TRBJ1-2; tentatively, D is TRBD1 (5 bases). Trimming took 4 bases from V and 8 from J, leaving 18 bases between them. CDR1 and CDR2 (germline): SGHKS, YYEKEE (reference sequence). CDR3 length equals 14 residues. CDR3 coding DNA: TGTGCCAGCAGCCCTACGGGGGAAAGCGGGGGCTACACCTTC. Residues: CASSPTGESGGYTF.

A single count supports this clone. The chain carries TRBV13 and TRBJ2-1, with a weak D call TRBD1 (5 bases). The V gene lost 4 bases and the J gene lost 2 bases, with 6 bases spanning the gap. This CDR3 comprises 13 residues. Germline CDR1 reads PRHDT; CDR2 reads FYEKMQ (reference sequence). Written as DNA, the CDR3 is TGTGCCAGCAGCTCCAGGGCCTACAATGAGCAGTTCTTC. It yields the protein CASSSRAYNEQFF.

The V gene is TRBV5-5, the J gene TRBJ2-1, with D possibly TRBD2 on 5 matching bases. The germline V gene has CDR1 SGHKS and CDR2 YYEKEE (reference sequence). CDR3 length: 14 residues. Trimming shortened V by 0 bases and J by 5 bases, and 9 bases separated the two germline ends. CDR3 in amino acids: CASSLAPGNNEQFF. CDR3 sequence (DNA): TGTGCCAGCAGCTTGGCACCGGGGAACAATGAGCAGTTCTTC.

The V call is TRBV5-1, the J call TRBJ1-1, with D possibly TRBD1 on 6 matching bases. The germline V gene encodes CDR1 SGHRS and CDR2 YFSETQ. This CDR3 is built from 15 residues. V lost 3 bases and J lost 0, with 12 bases in between. CDR3 sequence reads: CASSSAGVMNTEAFF. The CDR3 DNA reads TGCGCCAGCAGCTCTGCAGGGGTCATGAACACTGAAGCTTTCTTT.

The CDR3 region has the DNA TGCGCCAGCAGCTACGCACTAGCGGGGACCTACGAGCAGTACTTC. This gives the protein CASSYALAGTYEQYF. The chain recombines TRBV4-1 with TRBJ2-7, with 10 bases fitting TRBD2. This CDR3 has 15 residues. CDR1 MGHRA and CDR2 YSYEKL come from the germline V gene. Unmatched junction bases numbered 6, after V lost 5 bases and J lost 2 bases.

The chain couples TRBV27 to TRBJ1-1; D is uncertain. CDR1 and CDR2 (germline): MNHEY, SMNVEV (reference sequence). The V end was cut by 2 bases, the J end by 0 bases, with 13 bases between. The CDR3 has 16 residues. CDR3 sequence reads: CASSLTGLRLNTEAFF. CDR3 DNA sequence: TGTGCCAGCAGTTTAACGGGGTTACGGCTGAACACTGAAGCTTTCTTT.

A few counts support this clone. The chain uses TRBV6-5 and TRBJ1-2, with unresolved D. The CDR3 loop spans 14 amino acids. With 3 bases removed from V and 4 bases from J, the gap between germline ends came to 12 bases. Looked up from germline, CDR1 is MNHEY and CDR2 is SVGAGI. In DNA, the CDR3 is TGTGCCAGCAGTTATACAATACTAGGCTATGGCTACACCTTC. This codes for CASSYTILGYGYTF.

The gene calls are TRBV7-9 and TRBJ1-1; a weak D match, TRBD1 (5 bases). This CDR3 is 13 amino acids long. Trimming left V 3 bases short and J 1 base short, with 6 bases between. From germline, CDR1 is SEHNR and CDR2 FQNEAQ (reference sequence). CDR3 region: CASSFQGNTEAFF. CDR3 DNA sequence: TGTGCCAGCAGCTTCCAGGGGAACACTGAAGCTTTCTTT.

V is TRBV5-1 and J is TRBJ2-2, with 8 positions matching TRBD1. This CDR3 region has 15 residues. The germline V gene has CDR1 SGHRS and CDR2 YFSETQ. After removal of 6 bases from V and 5 bases from J, the junction contained 9 bases not matched to a gene. In DNA form, the CDR3 reads TGCGCCAGCAAGCCGACAGGGGAAGTAACCGGGGAGCTGTTTTTT. This sequence encodes CASKPTGEVTGELFF. Variable domain in full (rest from reference TRBV5-1 and TRBJ2-2): KAGVTQTPRYLIKTRGQQVTLSCSPISGHRSVSWYQQTPGQGLQFLFEYFSETQRNKGNFPGRFSGRQFSNSRSEMNVSTLELGDSALYLCASKPTGEVTGELFFGEGSRLTVL.

The V and J genes are TRBV5-1 and TRBJ2-7, with D tentatively TRBD2 (6 bases). The CDR3 contains 18 residues. Trimming took 4 bases from V and 4 from J, leaving 27 bases between them. Germline V gene sequence: CDR1 SGHRS, CDR2 YFSETQ. CDR3 DNA: TGCGCCAGCAGCAACGCGGAAAGGGGACTCTTATTCCCTTACGAGCAGTACTTC. Translation gives CASSNAERGLLFPYEQYF. The entire variable domain, with the rest obtained from reference TRBV5-1 and TRBJ2-7, is as follows: KAGVTQTPRYLIKTRGQQVTLSCSPISGHRSVSWYQQTPGQGLQFLFEYFSETQRNKGNFPGRFSGRQFSNSRSEMNVSTLELGDSALYLCASSNAERGLLFPYEQYFGPGTRLTVT.

This chain connects TRBV11-2 to TRBJ1-2, with 7 bases matching TRBD1. In germline, CDR1 is SGHAT, CDR2 FQNNGV. After removal of 5 bases from V and 6 bases from J, the junction contained 12 bases not matched to a gene. This CDR3 is 15 amino acids long. The CDR3 here is CASSPLRDRLNGYTF. For the CDR3, the DNA is TGTGCCAGCAGCCCCCTCCGGGACAGACTCAATGGCTACACCTTC.

J is TRBJ2-1 and V is TRBV7-6; TRBD2 matches 12 bases. After removal of 3 bases from V and 0 bases from J, the junction contained 9 bases not matched to a gene. Germline lookup yields CDR1 SGHVS and CDR2 FNYEAQ. The CDR3 is made up of 19 amino acids. In DNA form, the CDR3 reads TGTGCCAGCAGCTTTAGACTAGCGGGGGATGCGAGCTCCTACAATGAGCAGTTCTTC. It translates to CASSFRLAGDASSYNEQFF.

This chain uses TRBV6-1 with TRBJ2-7; TRBD2 aligns across 9 bases. Germline V gene data show CDR1 as MNHNS and CDR2 as SASEGT. V lost 1 base, J lost 4 bases, and 8 bases stayed unmatched. This CDR3 has 16 residues. The CDR3 is CASSEGLAGTTYEQYF. The CDR3 DNA reads as TGTGCCAGCAGTGAAGGGCTAGCGGGGACCACATACGAGCAGTACTTC.

This clone is a singleton in its sample. CDR3 bases: TGCGCCAGCAGCTTCCGGGACAACTCCTACAATGAGCAGTTCTTC. This gives the protein CASSFRDNSYNEQFF. The chain links TRBV5-1 to TRBJ2-1; tentatively, D is TRBD1 (6 bases). Germline-derived CDR1 and CDR2 are SGHRS and YFSETQ. V gave up 2 bases and J gave up 0 bases, with 9 bases separating them. The CDR3 has 15 amino acids.

A note on this clone: Other DNA variants within this sample encode the same CDR3. This chain connects TRBV7-9 to TRBJ1-1; D ambiguous. The germline V gene has CDR1 SEHNR and CDR2 FQNEAQ (reference sequence). There are 12 residues in the CDR3. Trimming cost V 5 bases and J 5 bases, with 9 bases left between them. For the CDR3, the DNA is TGTGCCAGCAGCCAGGTAGCGACTGAAGCTTTCTTT. Residues: CASSQVATEAFF.

The chain is built from TRBV2 and TRBJ1-1; D uncertain. This CDR3 contains 13 residues. Germline-derived CDR1 and CDR2 are SNHLY and FYNNEI. The ends were cut back, 6 bases at V and 0 bases at J, with 8 bases in the middle. The CDR3 reads CASRSEMNTEAFF. The CDR3 nucleotides are TGTGCCAGCAGGAGCGAAATGAACACTGAAGCTTTCTTT.

The rearrangement joins TRBV19 to TRBJ1-1; 7 bases align to TRBD1. This CDR3 is 15 amino acids long. Germline CDR1 and CDR2: LNHDA and SQIVND (reference sequence). The ends lost 4 bases at V and 0 bases at J; junction bases unmatched: 5. The CDR3 bases are TGTGCCAGTAGTAAAACCGGGACAGTGAACACTGAAGCTTTCTTT. Its translation is CASSKTGTVNTEAFF.

CDR3 nucleotide sequence: TGTGCCTCTACAGAGCGGGGGAGGACAGATACGCAGTATTTT. Encoded protein: CASTERGRTDTQYF. The chain carries TRBV30 and TRBJ2-3; 8 bases map to TRBD2. V lost 7 bases and J lost 3; bases outside the gene matches: 9. Germline values: CDR1 GTSNPN, CDR2 SVGIG (reference sequence). This CDR3 region has 14 residues.

The chain recombines TRBV2 with TRBJ2-3; D is possibly TRBD1 (5 bases). The V end lost 6 bases, the J end lost 1 base, and 17 bases lay between the germline ends. Germline CDR1 reads SNHLY; CDR2 reads FYNNEI. This CDR3 is 16 amino acids long. For the CDR3, the DNA is TGTGCCAGCAGGATGGACCGAACCAGGGGCACAGATACGCAGTATTTT. Protein: CASRMDRTRGTDTQYF.